These T cell receptor beta chains were read from a single sample in a study of cytomegalovirus exposure and HLA in healthy donors. Sequencing used immunoSEQ multiplex PCR; TCRdb keeps in-frame clones, though not all of them. The table lists 150,000 to 160,000 clones, 80% to 90% of them singletons. The material sequenced was PBMCs. These receptors originate from a woman aged 18-35 years in good health and CMV-seronegative. The CDR3 runs from the conserved cysteine through the conserved F or W. D genes are given only for firm matches. Size is omitted from some rows. Given values are once, few, many or a class for expanded clones.

TRBJ2-3,TRBV29-1,.,TRBD2,TGCAGCGTTGTTAGCGGGGGGCCCCTTAGCACAGATACGCAGTATTTT,CSVVSGGPLSTDTQYF
TRBJ2-2,TRBV28,.,.,TGTGCCAGCAGGCCTTCCGGGACTCTAAACACCGGGGAGCTGTTTTTT,CASRPSGTLNTGELFF
TRBJ2-3,TRBV9,.,.,TGTGCCAGCAGCGTAGGGGACTGGATCACAGATACGCAGTATTTT,CASSVGDWITDTQYF
TRBJ2-1,TRBV28,few,TRBD2,TGTGCCAGCACCCTAGCGGGAGGCTACAATGAGCAGTTCTTC,CASTLAGGYNEQFF
TRBJ1-1,TRBV6-1,once,TRBD1,TGTGCCAGCCCCTCCTTAGGGGGCGGGAACACTGAAGCTTTCTTT,CASPSLGGGNTEAFF
TRBJ1-2,TRBV18,few,TRBD1,TGTGCCAGCTCACCGGGGACAGGGGTTGGCTATGGCTACACCTTC,CASSPGTGVGYGYTF
TRBJ1-2,TRBV13,.,.,TGTGCCAGCAGCTTAGACAGGGCAGATGGCTACACCTTC,CASSLDRADGYTF
TRBJ2-7,TRBV5-1,once,.,TGCGCCAGCAGCTATCTGGGCGGGGGCAACTCCTACGAGCAGTACTTC,CASSYLGGGNSYEQYF
TRBJ1-5,TRBV28,.,TRBD1,TGTGCCAGCAGGATGATTAATCTTAGACAGGGCCTCAATCAGCCCCAGCATTTT,CASRMINLRQGLNQPQHF
TRBJ2-6,TRBV9,.,TRBD2,TGTGCCAGCAGCGTAAGTAGCGGGTTAACTGGGGCCAACGTCCTGACTTTC,CASSVSSGLTGANVLTF